This TCR beta chain is drawn from a study of T cell changes during pregnancy in multiple sclerosis. Clones were sequenced by immunoSEQ multiplex PCR, and TCRdb holds only the in-frame ones, with some missing. The sample has about 110,000 clones, about 94% seen once. The CDR3 loop spans 14 amino acids. V lost 2 bases and J 11 bases, leaving 16 bases between the germline ends. The germline V gene encodes CDR1 MNHNS and CDR2 SASEGT. This chain links TRBV6-1 with TRBJ1-5, with D hard to call. The TCR originated in a female donor with multiple sclerosis, enrolled in a pregnancy study. The material sequenced was peripheral blood, taken in the third trimester of pregnancy. CDR3 DNA sequence: TGTGCCAGCAGTGAAATGGTCAGCTCCCAGGCCCAGCATTTT. Its translation: CASSEMVSSQAQHF.